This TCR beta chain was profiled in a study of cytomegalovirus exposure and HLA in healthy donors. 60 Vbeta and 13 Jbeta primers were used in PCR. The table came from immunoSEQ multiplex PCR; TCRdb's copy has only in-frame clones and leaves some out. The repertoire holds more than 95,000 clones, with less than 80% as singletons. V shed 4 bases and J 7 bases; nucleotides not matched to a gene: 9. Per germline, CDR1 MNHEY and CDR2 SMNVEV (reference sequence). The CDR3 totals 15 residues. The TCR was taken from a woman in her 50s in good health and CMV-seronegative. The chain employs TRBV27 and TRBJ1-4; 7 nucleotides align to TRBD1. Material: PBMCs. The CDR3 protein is CASSSQGLGGEKLFF. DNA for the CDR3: TGTGCCAGCAGTTCACAGGGGTTGGGGGGTGAAAAACTGTTTTTT. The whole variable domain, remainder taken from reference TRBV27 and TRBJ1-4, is EAQVTQNPRYLITVTGKKLTVTCSQNMNHEYMSWYRQDPGLGLRQIYYSMNVEVTDKGDVPEGYKVSRKEKRNFPLILESPSPNQTSLYFCASSSQGLGGEKLFFGSGTQLSVL.